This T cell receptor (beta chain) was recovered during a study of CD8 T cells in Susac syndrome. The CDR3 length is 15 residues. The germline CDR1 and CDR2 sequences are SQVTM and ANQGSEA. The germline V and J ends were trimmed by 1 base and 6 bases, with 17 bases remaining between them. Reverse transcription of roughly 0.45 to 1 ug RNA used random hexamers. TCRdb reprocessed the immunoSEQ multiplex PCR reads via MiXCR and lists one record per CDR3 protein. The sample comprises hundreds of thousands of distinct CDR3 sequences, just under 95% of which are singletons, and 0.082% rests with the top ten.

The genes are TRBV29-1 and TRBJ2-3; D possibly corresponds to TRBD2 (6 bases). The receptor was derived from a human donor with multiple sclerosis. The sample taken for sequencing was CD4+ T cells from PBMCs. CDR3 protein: CSVEGGTPPLDTQYF. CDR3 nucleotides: TGCAGCGTTGAAGGGGGGACTCCTCCCCTGGATACGCAGTATTTT.